The sequence of this T cell receptor beta chain was determined in a study of cytomegalovirus exposure and HLA in healthy donors (dated by TCRdb to about 2017). In the study overall: In an earlier analysis of around 540 of the donors, approximately 260 Gb of sequence data and some 120 million unique TCR beta sequences from some 170 million T cells were reported. An early release that covered some 630 HLA-typed donors contained approximately 300 gigabases of sequencing data and tens of millions of unique TCR sequences. The genetic ancestry cluster associated with self-reported Caucasian donors included about four fifths of the 300 to 450 genotyped donors. The study aimed to test whether cataloging public T cell receptors could reveal signatures of past pathogen exposure. The study used immunosequencing to profile the T cell repertoires of more than 650 subjects and linked those repertoires to cytomegalovirus serostatus. Along with the approximately 700-subject first cohort, a separate validation cohort of 120 different subjects was used. High-throughput TCR immunosequencing, statistical association of individual TCRs with disease status, and machine learning were combined to predict cytomegalovirus infection status. To study patterns of TCR occurrence, a later analysis re-analyzed previously published TCR beta repertoires from 666 donors and added high-resolution HLA genotyping. In the later analysis, no new phenotypic data were used to find candidate immune exposures; instead, reliance was placed on TCR beta sequences and their occurrence across donors. In an earlier analysis of 500 to 650 of the donors, high-throughput TCR beta sequencing was used to judge whether each TCR beta V gene segment behaved as functional or pseudogenic. Alongside the repertoire data, information on donor age, sex, ethnicity and CMV serostatus was compiled. A later genetic analysis used genome-wide SNP genotypes for about 65% of the 666 donors, treating that subset as a discovery cohort. All discovery cohort repertoires had been generated on a single sequencing platform. Class I and class II HLA loci were covered by the typing at four-digit resolution. The number of donors typed differed by locus, with roughly 629-640 for A, B, C, DRB1 and DQB1, around 500 for DQA1, 600 to 610 for DPA1, and approximately 470 for DPB1. Roughly 5 DR-DQ haplotypes were handled as single units for association and clustering because linkage in the cohort was strong. Among 350 to 400 genotyped donors of the cohort, an average of around 240,000 unique TCR beta nucleotide sequences were sequenced per donor, roughly 20% of them non-productive.

Study-wide findings and limitations: The study gave a list of more than 150 TCR beta chains associated with cytomegalovirus. Correlated functional status among segregating V segments might reflect linkage disequilibrium, but an unknown experimental factor could not be ruled out. A further reported finding was that TCR beta sequences accurately predicted the HLA-A and HLA-B alleles for most subjects in the first cohort. The cohort was sequenced for TCR beta chains only, and without alpha or paired-chain data the features that could be detected were limited. In a later analysis, TCR association rates were found to vary across HLA loci, with the most associated TCRs seen for DRB1 alleles and the fewest for HLA-C alleles. According to a later genetic analysis, donors in an Asian-associated ancestry cluster had fewer N-insertions in productive TCRs than the approximately 700-donor mean. CMV serostatus was the only immune exposure information available for the cohort. Because HLA typing was unavailable for some donors at each locus, only the typed subset was used in association tests. In both the original and validation cohorts, the classifier was reported to diagnose cytomegalovirus status with high specificity and sensitivity. Sequencing depth was assumed to be roughly uniform across donors in the presence/absence analyses, though that assumption may not hold. A later genetic analysis associated a missense DCLRE1C variant with V-gene and J-gene trimming of TCR beta chains, and an independent cohort replicated the association. An earlier analysis of several hundred of the donors showed that most TCR beta V segments appeared in productive rearrangements either about 90% or about 30% of the time, which broadly matched IMGT annotations. A cluster of highly shared sequence variants was judged likely to be a technical artifact of the sequencing pipeline. A later analysis reported that several top co-occurrence clusters appeared linked to parvovirus B19, influenza, CMV and Epstein-Barr virus. A later analysis found that most CMV-associated TCR beta chains appeared HLA-restricted, with HLA associations seemingly driven largely by CMV exposure. Some IMGT-functional V segments, including TRBV6-2 and TRBV6-3, could not be told apart with the 87-base-pair reads, so those segments were excluded. Seventeen rarely observed V segments, including chromosome 9 orphons, were excluded from the earlier analysis of some 590 of the donors because counts were too low. The authors suggested that the approach could potentially be extended to other disease states and immunological phenotypes. Specific HLA alleles were associated with 18,000 or so TCR beta sequences at a false discovery rate of 0.05 in a later analysis. A few of the identified cytomegalovirus-associated TCR beta chains were confirmed in vitro to be specific for cytomegalovirus antigens. While some public TCRs were present in many individuals, most TCR sequences turned up only very rarely across donors. When HLA alleles, especially DR and DQ, strongly co-occurred, TCR associations were difficult to assign to individual alleles. In a later analysis, HLA-associated TCR beta chains were found to be more clonally expanded and to have lower generation probabilities than equally common non-associated chains.

The cohort comprised several hundred healthy bone marrow donors. At the time of sampling, every cohort member was nominally healthy, though immune exposures that went unrecorded were likely present. The donor was CMV seronegative and belonged to the group of 380 or so seronegative cohort members. A peripheral blood sample was provided by each donor, and peripheral blood mononuclear cells were used for TCR beta sequencing. The Qiagen DNeasy Blood Extraction Kit was used to extract genomic DNA from the blood cell samples. As to this clone: No cognate antigen has been identified for it. No much larger clone exists at a distance of one base, and base qualities are not known. Other DNA sequences from this sample encode an identical CDR3 as well.

Library method: the immunoSEQ multiplex PCR assay. The multiplex PCR relied on a mix of 60 forward primers for TCR Vbeta segments and 13 reverse primers for TCR Jbeta segments. The CDR3 region of rearranged TCR beta genes was amplified from genomic DNA by a multiplex PCR assay. The Illumina HiSeq System was used to sequence the amplified TCR beta libraries as 87-base-pair reads. The authors' pipeline ran thus. In a later analysis, some 80 million unique TCR beta chains were counted across the 650 to 700 repertoires, and approximately 11 million of these chains were shared by at least two donors. To remove PCR and sequencing errors, raw reads were error-corrected and collapsed into unique sequences using a nearest-neighbor algorithm that merged closely related sequences. To assign V, D and J gene segments, CDR3 sequences were aligned to IMGT reference sequences. For a sequence to be retained, a match of at least six nucleotides was required to both a V gene segment and a J gene segment. A rearrangement was called productive if the CDR3 had no stop codons and remained in frame with V and J, and every other rearrangement was called non-productive. CDR3 was defined by IMGT convention, running from the second conserved V-encoded cysteine to the conserved J-encoded phenylalanine. Sequences without an unambiguous match to a single V gene segment were excluded from the earlier analysis of approximately 560 of the donors. In an earlier analysis of 587 of the donors, a V segment was called functional when productive rearrangements were above 56.7%, and segregating when the standard deviation between donors exceeded 5%. A statistical classification framework was built for diagnosing cytomegalovirus status from the catalog of TCR beta chain sequences. In a later analysis, TCR nucleotide sequences were compared against IMGT/GENE-DB human TR gene sequences so that V and J genes could be assigned. In a later analysis, CDR3 sequences and most-parsimonious VDJ recombination scenarios were assigned using the TCRdist pipeline. In a later analysis, every TCR beta chain was defined by the combination of its CDR3 amino acid sequence and its V-gene family, and reads without a unique V-gene family were dropped. A later analysis removed 592 highly shared, low-generation-probability nucleotide sequences to deal with suspected cross-contamination and a sequencing artifact. In a later analysis, a clonal expansion index for each public chain was calculated from normalized within-repertoire ranks of inferred template counts. In a later analysis, generation probabilities were computed using a VDJ recombination model fitted to out-of-frame rearrangements, and the results were checked against IGoR. Hypergeometric tests were used in a later analysis to score TCR-TCR, TCR-HLA and TCR-CMV co-occurrence, with a repertoire-size bias correction applied to the TCR pairs. In a later analysis, false discovery rates were estimated by permuting HLA or CMV assignments 20 times. In a later analysis, co-occurring TCRs were grouped using DBSCAN, with TCRdist sequence similarity added in when clustering inside HLA-allele-positive subsets. Co-occurrence clustering excluded repertoires with fewer than 30,000 or more than 120,000 public chains, plus five with anomalous nucleotide sharing. TCRdb stores this immuneACCESS table with in-frame sequences only. Part of the clones is absent; in the studies checked, under half of the shortfall reflects unresolved V genes, and no reason is known for the rest. The V and J calls and clone size come from that table; D and trimming were worked out from the DNA. The sample contains roughly 180,000 clones, just under 80% of them found a single time. Approximately 2.1% of the sample lies in the top ten.

Including cysteine and phenylalanine, the CDR3 has 14 amino acids. Of all the DNA, just the CDR3 is kept, 42 bases in frame from base 1. CDR1 SGHRS and CDR2 YFSETQ are derived from the germline V gene. The V and J ends are trimmed by 4 bases and 1 base, leaving 11 bases between them. The clonotype comes from a woman younger than 45 in good health and CMV-seronegative. The sample consisted of PBMCs. The chain is assembled from TRBV5-1 and TRBJ1-1; TRBD1 is a weak D gene call, 6 bases matching. In nucleotides, the sequence is TGCGCCAGCAGCCCACAGGGCCCGAACACTGAAGCTTTCTTT. This codes for CASSPQGPNTEAFF.